The T cell receptor (beta chain) described here comes from a study of T cells expressing NK-cell markers. For the study at large: HCMV serostatus: seven of eight sequenced donors positive, one negative.

From its re-call of the 5' RACE reads, TCRdb lists each CDR3 protein once, without DNA. The specimen's table records 150,000 to 200,000 distinct CDR3 sequences. The sequencing sample was made of blood T cells: a sorted CD56 or NKG2C T cell subset, CD4+ or CD8+ T cells, or bulk PBMC T cells (not recorded which). The TCR was taken from a man aged 18 to 69 in good health.

CDR3 sequence reads: CASSTSGGRVEADTQYF. This sequence joins TRBV5-1 and TRBJ2-3; TCRdb names TRBD2, which stays unverified in the absence of DNA. Germline V CDR1 and CDR2: SGHRS, YFSETQ. This CDR3 contains 17 residues.